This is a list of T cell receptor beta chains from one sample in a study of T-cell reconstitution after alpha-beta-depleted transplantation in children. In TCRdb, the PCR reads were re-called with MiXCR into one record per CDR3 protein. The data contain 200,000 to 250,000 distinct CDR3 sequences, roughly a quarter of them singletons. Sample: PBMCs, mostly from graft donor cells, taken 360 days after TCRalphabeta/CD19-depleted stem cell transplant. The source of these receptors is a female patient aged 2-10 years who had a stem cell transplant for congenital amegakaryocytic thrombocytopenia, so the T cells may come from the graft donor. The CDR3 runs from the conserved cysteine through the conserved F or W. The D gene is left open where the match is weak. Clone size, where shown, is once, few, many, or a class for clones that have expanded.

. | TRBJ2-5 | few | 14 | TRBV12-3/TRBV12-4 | CASSLDRSQETQYF | TGTGCCAGCAGTTTAGACCGCAGCCAAGAGACCCAGTACTTC
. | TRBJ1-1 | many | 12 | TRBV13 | CASSAGNTEAFF | TGTGCCAGCAGCGCCGGGAACACTGAAGCTTTCTTT
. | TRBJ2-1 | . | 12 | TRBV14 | CASSQVGTEQFF | TGTGCCAGCAGCCAAGTAGGAACTGAGCAGTTCTTC
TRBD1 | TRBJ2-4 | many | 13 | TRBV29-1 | CSILDSGQGIQYF | TGCAGCATACTGGATTCGGGACAGGGCATTCAGTACTTC
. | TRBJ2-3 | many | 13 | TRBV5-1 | CASSLDGTDTQYF | TGCGCCAGCAGCTTGGATGGCACAGATACGCAGTATTTT
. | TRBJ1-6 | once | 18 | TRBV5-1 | CASSARDARSSYNSPLHF | TGCGCCAGCAGCGCCCGGGACGCTAGGTCGTCCTATAATTCACCCCTCCACTTT
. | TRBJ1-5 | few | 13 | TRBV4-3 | CASSQDWEMPQHF | TGCGCCAGCAGCCAAGATTGGGAAATGCCCCAGCATTTT
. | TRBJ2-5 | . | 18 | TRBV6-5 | CASSYTTHRGAGKETQYF | TGTGCCAGCAGTTACACGACCCACAGGGGCGCGGGAAAAGAGACCCAGTACTTC
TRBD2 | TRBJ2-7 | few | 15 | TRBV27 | CASSATSGGRYEQYF | TGTGCCAGCAGTGCTACTAGCGGGGGTCGCTACGAGCAGTACTTC
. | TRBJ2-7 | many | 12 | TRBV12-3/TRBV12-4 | CASSVQGYEQYF | TGTGCCAGCAGTGTTCAGGGTTACGAGCAGTACTTC
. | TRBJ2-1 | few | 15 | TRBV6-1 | CASSPIGQPYNEQFF | TGTGCCAGCAGCCCAATAGGGCAACCCTACAATGAGCAGTTCTTC
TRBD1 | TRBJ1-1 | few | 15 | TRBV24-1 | CATSDSGTGKTEAFF | TGTGCCACCAGTGATTCCGGGACAGGAAAAACTGAAGCTTTCTTT
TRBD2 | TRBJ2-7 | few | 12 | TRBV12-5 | CASGGGVYEQYF | TGTGCTAGTGGTGGGGGGGTCTACGAGCAGTACTTC
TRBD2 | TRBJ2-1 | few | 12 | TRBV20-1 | CRGLAGGFEQFF | TGCAGGGGACTAGCGGGAGGATTTGAGCAGTTCTTC
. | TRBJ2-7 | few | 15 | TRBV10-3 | CAISESPPGSYEQYF | TGTGCCATCAGTGAGTCTCCCCCGGGCTCCTACGAGCAGTACTTC
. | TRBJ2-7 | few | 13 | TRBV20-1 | CSAYPDSSYEQYF | TGCAGTGCGTACCCTGACAGCTCCTACGAGCAGTACTTC
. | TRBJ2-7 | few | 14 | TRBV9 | CASSASGAPYEQYF | TGTGCCAGCAGCGCCTCCGGGGCCCCCTACGAGCAGTACTTC
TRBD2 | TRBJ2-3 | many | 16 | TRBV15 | CATSRDPGLVTDTQYF | TGTGCCACCAGCAGAGATCCGGGACTAGTCACAGATACGCAGTATTTT